This TCR beta chain was recovered during a study of identical twins. Study conclusions and caveats: In monozygotic twins, models underestimated the sharing of out-of-frame TCR alpha.

With respect to this clonotype: Its specificity is unknown.

There are 16 residues in the CDR3. V was clipped by 3 bases and J by 2 bases; unmatched bases: 6. Per germline, CDR1 MNHEY and CDR2 SVGEGT. TCRdb re-analysed the 5' RACE reads in MiXCR, keeping a single row per CDR3 protein. The table records some 760,000 distinct CDR3 sequences, roughly 20% of them present only once. These same data were also listed under a study on T cells expressing NK-cell markers. That work states: Researchers got TCR beta repertoires out of sorted CD3+CD56+NKG2C+, CD3+CD56+NKG2C- and CD3+CD56-NKG2C+ T cells. Sorting was limited to alpha-beta TCR-expressing T cells with an anti-gamma-delta TCR antibody in several experiments. NKG2C+ dominant clonotype frequencies in over 5 donors were roughly 1.0-7.5% of CD8+ T cells.

This clonotype originated in a woman younger than 35 in good health. Sequencing was done on a sample of PBMCs. This rearrangement joins TRBV6-2 or TRBV6-3 to TRBJ2-2; 7 nucleotides agree with TRBD1. CDR3 DNA: TGTGCCAGCAGTTATTCGGGACAGATTAACACCGGGGAGCTGTTTTTT. It translates to CASSYSGQINTGELFF.